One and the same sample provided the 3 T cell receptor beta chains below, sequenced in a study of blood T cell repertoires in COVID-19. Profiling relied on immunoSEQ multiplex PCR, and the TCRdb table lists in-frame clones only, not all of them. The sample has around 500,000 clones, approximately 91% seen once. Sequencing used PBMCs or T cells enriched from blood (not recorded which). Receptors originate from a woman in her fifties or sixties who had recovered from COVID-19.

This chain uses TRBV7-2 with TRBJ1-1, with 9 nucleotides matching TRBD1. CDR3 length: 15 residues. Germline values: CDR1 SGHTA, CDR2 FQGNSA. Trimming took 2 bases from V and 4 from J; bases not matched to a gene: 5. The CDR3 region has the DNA TGTGCCAGCAGCTTAAATCCGACAGGGGGCACTGAAGCTTTCTTT. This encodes CASSLNPTGGTEAFF.

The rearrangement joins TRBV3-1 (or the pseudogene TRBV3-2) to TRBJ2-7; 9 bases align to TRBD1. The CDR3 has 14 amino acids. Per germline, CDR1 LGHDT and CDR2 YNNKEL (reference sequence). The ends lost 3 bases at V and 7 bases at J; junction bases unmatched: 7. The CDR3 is CASSHSQGAGEQYV. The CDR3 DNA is TGTGCCAGCAGCCATTCACAGGGGGCAGGGGAGCAGTACGTC.

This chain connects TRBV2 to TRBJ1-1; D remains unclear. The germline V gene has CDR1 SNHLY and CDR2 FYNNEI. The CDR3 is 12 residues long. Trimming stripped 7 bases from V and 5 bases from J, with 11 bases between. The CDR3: CASKNPGTEAFF. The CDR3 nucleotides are TGTGCCAGCAAAAACCCGGGGACTGAAGCTTTCTTT.